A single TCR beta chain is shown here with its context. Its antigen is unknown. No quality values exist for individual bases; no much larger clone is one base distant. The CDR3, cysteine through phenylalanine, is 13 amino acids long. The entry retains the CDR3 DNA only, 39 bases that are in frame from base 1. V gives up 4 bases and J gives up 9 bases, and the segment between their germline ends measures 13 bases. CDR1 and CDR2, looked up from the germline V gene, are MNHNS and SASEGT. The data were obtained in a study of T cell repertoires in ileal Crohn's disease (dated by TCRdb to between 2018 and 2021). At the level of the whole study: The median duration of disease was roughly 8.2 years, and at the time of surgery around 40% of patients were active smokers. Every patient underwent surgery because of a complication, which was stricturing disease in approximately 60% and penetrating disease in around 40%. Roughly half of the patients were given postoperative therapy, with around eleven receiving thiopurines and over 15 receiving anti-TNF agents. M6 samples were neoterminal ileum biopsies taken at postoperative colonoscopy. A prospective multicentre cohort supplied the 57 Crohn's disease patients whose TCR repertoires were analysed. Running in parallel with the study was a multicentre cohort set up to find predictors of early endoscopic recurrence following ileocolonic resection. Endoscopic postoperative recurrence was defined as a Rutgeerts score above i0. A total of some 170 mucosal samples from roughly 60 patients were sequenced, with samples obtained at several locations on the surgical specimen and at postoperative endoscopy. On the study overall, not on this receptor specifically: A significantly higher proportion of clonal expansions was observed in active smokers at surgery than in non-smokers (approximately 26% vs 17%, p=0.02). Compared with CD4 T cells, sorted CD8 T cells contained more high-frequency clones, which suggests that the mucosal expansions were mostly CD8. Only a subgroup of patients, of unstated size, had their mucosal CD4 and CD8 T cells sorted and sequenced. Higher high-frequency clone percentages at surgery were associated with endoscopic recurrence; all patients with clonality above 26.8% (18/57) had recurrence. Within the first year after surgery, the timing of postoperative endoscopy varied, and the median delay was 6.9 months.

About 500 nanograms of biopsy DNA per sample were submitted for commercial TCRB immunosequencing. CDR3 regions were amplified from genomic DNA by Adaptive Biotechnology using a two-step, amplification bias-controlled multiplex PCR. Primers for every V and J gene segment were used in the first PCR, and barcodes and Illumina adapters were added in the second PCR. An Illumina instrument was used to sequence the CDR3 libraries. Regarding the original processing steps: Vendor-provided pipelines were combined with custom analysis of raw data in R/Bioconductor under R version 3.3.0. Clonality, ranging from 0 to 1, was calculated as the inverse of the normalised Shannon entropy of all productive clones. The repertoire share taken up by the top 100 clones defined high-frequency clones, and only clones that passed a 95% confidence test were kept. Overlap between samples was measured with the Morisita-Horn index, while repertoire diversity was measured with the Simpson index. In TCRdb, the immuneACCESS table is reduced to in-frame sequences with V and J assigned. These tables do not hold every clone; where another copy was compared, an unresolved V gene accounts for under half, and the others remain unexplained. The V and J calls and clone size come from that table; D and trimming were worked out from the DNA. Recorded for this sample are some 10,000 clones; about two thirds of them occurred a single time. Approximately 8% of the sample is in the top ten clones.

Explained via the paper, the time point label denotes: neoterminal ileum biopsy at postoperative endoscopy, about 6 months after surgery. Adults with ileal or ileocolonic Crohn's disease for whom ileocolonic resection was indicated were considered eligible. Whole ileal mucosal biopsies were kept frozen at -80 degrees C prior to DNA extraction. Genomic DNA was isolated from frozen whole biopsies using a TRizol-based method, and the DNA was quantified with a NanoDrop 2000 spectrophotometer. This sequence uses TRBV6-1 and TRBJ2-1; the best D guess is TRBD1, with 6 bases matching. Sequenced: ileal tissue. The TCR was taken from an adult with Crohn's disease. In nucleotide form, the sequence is TGTGCCAGCAGTGTTTCCAAACAGGGTGAGCAGTTCTTC. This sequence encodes CASSVSKQGEQFF.